This T cell receptor (beta chain) was sequenced in a study of blood T cell repertoires in COVID-19 (dated by TCRdb to 2019 to 2021). Notes on the research overall: Samples from collaborators originated in the United States, Italy and Spain and spanned both the acute and convalescent phases of COVID-19. The material from the prospective study consisted of cDNA or gDNA derived from T cells, B-cell-depleted T cells, or PBMCs. Subjects who had been exposed to COVID-19, were actively infected with it, or had recovered from it provided the deeply sampled blood TCRbeta repertoires that made up the dataset. The repertoires were released in a freely available public database meant as a resource for research on the immune response to SARS-CoV-2. The samples were drawn from two sources: the first 160 participants of the ongoing ImmuneRACE study, and 1,254 subjects contributed by 6 global collaborators. Sample metadata almost always included a de-identified subject ID, COVID-19 status, age in years and sex. Where available, HLA class I and class II types were obtained from metadata supplied by the sample provider rather than from assay-based typing. The investigation overall reported the following: How much clinical and demographic metadata was included differed by source and by participant, and the metadata was provided uncurated.

Unmatched junction bases come to 11, with V trimmed by 8 bases and J by 5 bases. The germline V gene (reference sequence) supplies CDR1 LNHDA and CDR2 SQIVND. The CDR3 numbers 15 residues from cysteine through phenylalanine. The DNA shown is the 45-base CDR3, in frame from base 1. Whole blood was collected in K2EDTA tubes by collaborating institutions according to the institutions' own protocols. Collaborator samples were shipped for TCRbeta analysis as frozen whole blood, isolated PBMCs, or DNA extracted from either sample type. On this clone: Its binding antigen is unknown. No much larger clone exists at a distance of one base, and base qualities are not known.

TCRbeta CDR3 regions were amplified from genomic DNA using the immunoSEQ Assay, a bias-controlled multiplex PCR. The study's processing was this. Nucleated cell counts per sample were estimated from amplification of reference gene primers within the assay. To quantify the absolute abundance of each unique TCRbeta CDR3 rearrangement, sequence reads were collapsed and filtered. For each sample, productive Simpson clonality was calculated by taking the square root of Simpson's diversity index across productive rearrangements. TCRdb took over this immuneACCESS table, retaining in-frame rearrangements with V and J assigned. Such tables are incomplete; in checked studies, under half of the missing clones stem from an unresolved V gene, and the remainder is unexplained. That table is the source of V, J and clone size, and D and trimming were worked out from the DNA. This sample gives 90,000 to 120,000 clones in total; roughly 89% of them show up just once. Of the sample, less than 6.5% is held by the ten largest clones.

The chain joins TRBV19 to TRBJ1-4; 7 middle bases align to TRBD1. The sequence was obtained from a human donor in a cohort sampled during active COVID-19. The sequenced material came from peripheral blood. This receptor carries the CDR3 CASGTQDRINEKLFF. The nucleotides are TGTGCCAGTGGAACCCAGGACAGGATAAATGAAAAACTGTTTTTT.